This paragraph reports one T cell receptor (beta chain). A NOSPECS grade of at least 4, a Clinical Activity Score of at least 3 and duration under 3 months were recorded in ophthalmopathy patients. RNA transcripts were the template for amplifying TCR beta CDR3 regions. During a first-round RT-PCR of the TCR CDR3, the HTBI primer set was used. MiXCR, run by TCRdb on the multiplex PCR reads, gives a single entry per CDR3 protein. The sample carries about 410,000 distinct CDR3 sequences, roughly 14% recorded once. Trimming cost V 7 bases and J 0 bases, with 10 bases left between them. CDR1 and CDR2 (germline): SNHLY, FYNNEI. The CDR3 has 14 residues. This entry is derived from a study of T cells in Graves' hyperthyroidism and ophthalmopathy.

Sequencing was done on a sample of blood. The chain joins TRBV2 to TRBJ2-4; D is unclear. This clonotype was obtained from a man between 18 and 35 years old with Graves' ophthalmopathy. CDR3 residues: CASIQQLAKNIQYF. CDR3 coding DNA: TGTGCCAGCATCCAACAGCTAGCCAAAAACATTCAGTACTTC.